A selection of T cell receptor beta chains follows, all from one sample in a study of Ad26.COV2.S vaccination and SARS-CoV-2 variants. Clones were read by immunoSEQ multiplex PCR, and TCRdb kept only the in-frame ones, dropping some. This sample yields hundreds of thousands of clones, of which nearly 90% are seen a single time; over 2.5% belongs to the top ten. This specimen consisted of peripheral blood, obtained in a trial of Ad26.COV2.S vaccine versus placebo. The receptors originated from a person between 18 and 65 years old who received the Ad26.COV2.S COVID-19 vaccine or a placebo. Both conserved end residues are part of each CDR3. The D gene is left open where the match is weak. Rows may omit the clone size; those that give it use once, few, many or a size class.

v_gene: TRBV6-6; d_gene: TRBD2; j_gene: TRBJ2-1; abundance: -; CDR3nt: TGTGCCAGCAGTTCAAGCGGGGGGGCCGTGGATGAGCAGTTCTTC; CDR3aa: CASSSSGGAVDEQFF
v_gene: TRBV10-2; d_gene: -; j_gene: TRBJ1-1; abundance: -; CDR3nt: TGCGCCAGCAGTGAGTCGCGACCTCCCCAAGCTTTCTTT; CDR3aa: CASSESRPPQAFF
v_gene: TRBV18; d_gene: -; j_gene: TRBJ1-4; abundance: -; CDR3nt: TGTGCCAGCTCACCAACAGCGACAAATGAAAAACTGTTTTTT; CDR3aa: CASSPTATNEKLFF
v_gene: TRBV7-8; d_gene: -; j_gene: TRBJ1-2; abundance: few; CDR3nt: TGTGCCAGCAGCTTAGTGACGGGCTGGAACTATGGCTACACCTTC; CDR3aa: CASSLVTGWNYGYTF
v_gene: TRBV28; d_gene: TRBD1; j_gene: TRBJ1-2; abundance: -; CDR3nt: TGTGCCAGCAGTTCCTTAGGACAGGGGACCGTTAACTATGGCTACACCTTC; CDR3aa: CASSSLGQGTVNYGYTF
v_gene: TRBV20-1; d_gene: -; j_gene: TRBJ2-1; abundance: -; CDR3nt: TGCAGTGCTAGTACCGCGACTGGGAGCTCCTACAATGAGCAGTTCTTC; CDR3aa: CSASTATGSSYNEQFF
v_gene: TRBV28; d_gene: -; j_gene: TRBJ1-1; abundance: -; CDR3nt: TGTGCCAGCAGAGACATGAACACTGAAGCTTTCTTT; CDR3aa: CASRDMNTEAFF
v_gene: TRBV19; d_gene: -; j_gene: TRBJ2-2; abundance: -; CDR3nt: TGTGCCAGTAGTATAGGTGGGGTTAAGGCAGGCACCGGGGAGCTGTTTTTT; CDR3aa: CASSIGGVKAGTGELFF
v_gene: TRBV3-1/TRBV3-2; d_gene: -; j_gene: TRBJ2-5; abundance: -; CDR3nt: TGTGCCAGCAGCCAACGGTGGCGAGCAGGGATCGTCGAGACCCAGTACTTC; CDR3aa: CASSQRWRAGIVETQYF
v_gene: TRBV28; d_gene: -; j_gene: TRBJ1-1; abundance: -; CDR3nt: TGTGCCAGCAGGCCAGGAACCTTGAACACTGAAGCTTTCTTT; CDR3aa: CASRPGTLNTEAFF
v_gene: TRBV12-3/TRBV12-4; d_gene: -; j_gene: TRBJ1-5; abundance: -; CDR3nt: TGTGCCAGCAGTACGGATCAGCCCCAGCATTTT; CDR3aa: CASSTDQPQHF
v_gene: TRBV9; d_gene: -; j_gene: TRBJ2-1; abundance: few; CDR3nt: TGTGCCAGCAGCCCCGCGAGTAACAGGGTGGTAAATGAGCAGTTCTTC; CDR3aa: CASSPASNRVVNEQFF
v_gene: TRBV7-2; d_gene: TRBD1; j_gene: TRBJ2-2; abundance: -; CDR3nt: TGTGCCAGCCGACGACAGGGTTCGGCCGGGGAGCTGTTTTTT; CDR3aa: CASRRQGSAGELFF
v_gene: TRBV9; d_gene: -; j_gene: TRBJ1-1; abundance: -; CDR3nt: TGTGCCAGCAGTACGGACCCCTCGGGCACTGAAGCTTTCTTT; CDR3aa: CASSTDPSGTEAFF
v_gene: TRBV7-2; d_gene: -; j_gene: TRBJ1-5; abundance: -; CDR3nt: TGTGCCAGCAGCTCTTCCCAGGGCAGTTTCAATCAGCCCCAGCATTTT; CDR3aa: CASSSSQGSFNQPQHF
v_gene: TRBV29-1; d_gene: -; j_gene: TRBJ2-5; abundance: -; CDR3nt: TGCAGCGTTGCCCCTGCTAGCGCAGAGACCCAGTACTTC; CDR3aa: CSVAPASAETQYF
v_gene: TRBV4-3; d_gene: TRBD1; j_gene: TRBJ1-4; abundance: -; CDR3nt: TGCGCCAGCAGCCAAGACGTGGACAGGGGGGATGAAAAACTGTTTTTT; CDR3aa: CASSQDVDRGDEKLFF
v_gene: TRBV4-3; d_gene: TRBD1; j_gene: TRBJ1-5; abundance: -; CDR3nt: TGCGCCAGCAGCCAATACAGGGGGCTCAATCAGCCCCAGCATTTT; CDR3aa: CASSQYRGLNQPQHF
v_gene: TRBV28; d_gene: -; j_gene: TRBJ1-2; abundance: -; CDR3nt: TGTGCCAGCACCTCACTCCAGGGTAGGGTTGGGTATGGCTACACCTTC; CDR3aa: CASTSLQGRVGYGYTF
v_gene: TRBV5-1; d_gene: -; j_gene: TRBJ2-5; abundance: -; CDR3nt: TGCGCCAGCAGCCTTTTAGCCCGGGGGCAAGAGACCCAGTACTTC; CDR3aa: CASSLLARGQETQYF
v_gene: TRBV7-9; d_gene: -; j_gene: TRBJ1-1; abundance: -; CDR3nt: TGTGCCAGCACCAAAGGGACCCACCAGGGGGAAGCTTTCTTT; CDR3aa: CASTKGTHQGEAFF
v_gene: TRBV28; d_gene: -; j_gene: TRBJ1-1; abundance: few; CDR3nt: TGTGCCAGCAGCCCCTGGGCCCAGATTGAAGCTTTCTTT; CDR3aa: CASSPWAQIEAFF
v_gene: TRBV5-1; d_gene: TRBD1; j_gene: TRBJ1-2; abundance: -; CDR3nt: TGCGCCAGCAGCTGGACAGGGGGCATCTATGGCTACACCTTC; CDR3aa: CASSWTGGIYGYTF
v_gene: TRBV9; d_gene: -; j_gene: TRBJ2-7; abundance: -; CDR3nt: TGTGCCAGCAGCGAGGGTGGGACGGGAGACTACGAGCAGTACTTC; CDR3aa: CASSEGGTGDYEQYF
v_gene: TRBV27; d_gene: -; j_gene: TRBJ2-5; abundance: -; CDR3nt: TGTGCCAGCAGTTGGGGGGCGAGGACTATAGAGACCCAGTACTTC; CDR3aa: CASSWGARTIETQYF
v_gene: TRBV5-4; d_gene: TRBD1; j_gene: TRBJ2-1; abundance: -; CDR3nt: TGTGCCAGCAGCTCGCAGGGGGCGGGCGATGAGCAGTTCTTC; CDR3aa: CASSSQGAGDEQFF
v_gene: TRBV5-1; d_gene: TRBD1; j_gene: TRBJ2-1; abundance: -; CDR3nt: TGCGCCAGCTGCTCCGACAGGGCCTCTTACAATGAGCAGTTCTTC; CDR3aa: CASCSDRASYNEQFF
v_gene: TRBV7-9; d_gene: -; j_gene: TRBJ1-3; abundance: once; CDR3nt: TGTGCCAGCAGCCCTGGGATGGGGGGAAACACCATATATTTT; CDR3aa: CASSPGMGGNTIYF
v_gene: TRBV24-1; d_gene: -; j_gene: TRBJ2-3; abundance: -; CDR3nt: TGTGCCACCAGTGATTATGAGCAGCCGGGGGATACGCAGTATTTT; CDR3aa: CATSDYEQPGDTQYF
v_gene: TRBV2; d_gene: -; j_gene: TRBJ2-2; abundance: few; CDR3nt: TGTGCCAGCTCCCCGACAGTCAACACCGGGGAGCTGTTTTTT; CDR3aa: CASSPTVNTGELFF
v_gene: TRBV9; d_gene: TRBD2; j_gene: TRBJ2-3; abundance: -; CDR3nt: TGTGCCAGCAGCGTTTGGCGGGGGGGCCGCGATACGCAGTATTTT; CDR3aa: CASSVWRGGRDTQYF
v_gene: TRBV4-1; d_gene: -; j_gene: TRBJ2-3; abundance: -; CDR3nt: TGCGCCAGCAGGAAGACCGCTAGCACAGATACGCAGTATTTT; CDR3aa: CASRKTASTDTQYF
v_gene: TRBV18; d_gene: TRBD2; j_gene: TRBJ2-2; abundance: -; CDR3nt: TGTGCCAGCTCACCAAGACTAGCGGGAGTCACCGGGGAGCTGTTTTTT; CDR3aa: CASSPRLAGVTGELFF
v_gene: TRBV12-5; d_gene: -; j_gene: TRBJ1-3; abundance: once; CDR3nt: TGTGCTAGTGGTTTGGGGGCCTTCTCTGGAAACACCATATATTTT; CDR3aa: CASGLGAFSGNTIYF
v_gene: TRBV27; d_gene: TRBD2; j_gene: TRBJ2-2; abundance: -; CDR3nt: TGTGCCAGCAGTTTATTGGCGGGAGGACTCACCGGGGAGCTGTTTTTT; CDR3aa: CASSLLAGGLTGELFF
v_gene: TRBV29-1; d_gene: -; j_gene: TRBJ2-4; abundance: -; CDR3nt: TGCAGCGTTGCTTATACCAAAAACATTCAGTACTTC; CDR3aa: CSVAYTKNIQYF
v_gene: TRBV11-1; d_gene: -; j_gene: TRBJ1-4; abundance: -; CDR3nt: TGTGCCAGCAGCACTACGAGGGGAAGGGAAAAACTGTTTTTT; CDR3aa: CASSTTRGREKLFF
v_gene: TRBV5-1; d_gene: TRBD1; j_gene: TRBJ1-6; abundance: -; CDR3nt: TGCGCCAGCAGCCCCGGGACAGGACCTTCACCCCTCCACTTT; CDR3aa: CASSPGTGPSPLHF
v_gene: TRBV6-5; d_gene: -; j_gene: TRBJ1-5; abundance: once; CDR3nt: TGTGCCAGCAGTTACGGGGCAAGCAATCAGCCCCAGCATTTT; CDR3aa: CASSYGASNQPQHF
v_gene: TRBV7-3; d_gene: TRBD2; j_gene: TRBJ2-1; abundance: -; CDR3nt: TGTGCCAGCAGGGCTAGCGGGGCCCCATCCTACAATGAGCAGTTCTTC; CDR3aa: CASRASGAPSYNEQFF
v_gene: TRBV27; d_gene: -; j_gene: TRBJ1-6; abundance: -; CDR3nt: TGTGCCAGCAGTTTAAGCCCCCCGTCCGCGAGAGATTCACCCCTCCACTTT; CDR3aa: CASSLSPPSARDSPLHF
v_gene: TRBV12-5; d_gene: -; j_gene: TRBJ2-3; abundance: -; CDR3nt: TGTGCTAGTAGAAGGACGGACTGGTTTACAGATACGCAGTATTTT; CDR3aa: CASRRTDWFTDTQYF
v_gene: TRBV15; d_gene: -; j_gene: TRBJ1-2; abundance: -; CDR3nt: TGTGCCACCAGTCCCGACGGGAGGTATGGCTACACCTTC; CDR3aa: CATSPDGRYGYTF